Described below is a single T cell receptor beta chain sequence and its context. Its target is not known. Here immunoSEQ multiplex PCR was the method, and the copy in TCRdb shows in-frame clones only, minus some. The table records 30,000 to 35,000 clones, about 95% of them present only once. The sample belongs to a study of circulating and synovial CD4+ cells in juvenile arthritis. Regarding the study as a whole: Circulating pathogenic-like and bulk T cells looked alike by Vbeta family usage. Some such blood samples were as oligoclonal as synovium. Shared-clonotype fractions with synovium likely underestimate full repertoire overlap. CPL versus bulk CD4 samples: T cell genome counts differed by at least an order of magnitude.

Germline CDR1 is SEHNR and CDR2 is FQNEAQ (reference sequence). This CDR3 is 13 amino acids long. V was trimmed by 4 bases and J by 2 bases, leaving 7 bases between them. This TCR came from a human donor with juvenile idiopathic arthritis. Sequencing was performed on CD4+ T cells from blood. This chain connects TRBV7-9 to TRBJ2-3; unclear D gene. The CDR3 nucleotides are TGTGCCAGCAGCTCTACGAACACAGATACGCAGTATTTT. Protein product: CASSSTNTDTQYF.